The rows below give T cell receptor beta chains drawn from one sample of a study of shared clonotypes between healthy human individuals. Clones were sequenced by immunoSEQ multiplex PCR, and TCRdb holds only the in-frame ones, with some missing. Of 2 million to 2.5 million clones listed, about 94% are singletons. The source material was naive CD4+ T cells sorted from blood. These receptors came from a man aged 18 to 30 in good health. CDR3s include the opening cysteine and the closing phenylalanine or tryptophan. Each record gives: CDR3 length, V gene, CDR3 protein.

len: 13; v_gene: TRBV7-2; CDR3aa: CASSFRDGEMQYF
len: 15; v_gene: TRBV27; CDR3aa: CASRPWTTETYEQYF
len: 15; v_gene: TRBV9; CDR3aa: CASSAGSSRGETQYF
len: 14; v_gene: TRBV11-1; CDR3aa: CASSLRRVQETQYF
len: 13; v_gene: TRBV5-1; CDR3aa: CASSLLLAYEQYF
len: 14; v_gene: TRBV7-2; CDR3aa: CASSSGFYSYEQYF
len: 14; v_gene: TRBV10-3; CDR3aa: CAISGASSTDTQYF
len: 15; v_gene: TRBV6-6; CDR3aa: CASSYAAGGGSGYTF
len: 14; v_gene: TRBV6-6; CDR3aa: CASKEHGYNSPLHF
len: 13; v_gene: TRBV19; CDR3aa: CASSSYDSYGYTF
len: 13; v_gene: TRBV7-6; CDR3aa: CASSLGNQETQYF
len: 14; v_gene: TRBV7-2; CDR3aa: CASSLYQGTDTQYF
len: 13; v_gene: TRBV7-9; CDR3aa: CASSPGPNEKLFF
len: 14; v_gene: TRBV2; CDR3aa: CASRGDYDSGTQYF
len: 13; v_gene: TRBV2; CDR3aa: CASSEVGGQNRYF
len: 15; v_gene: TRBV5-1; CDR3aa: CASSGRTGTYNEQFF
len: 14; v_gene: TRBV6-5; CDR3aa: CASSYRVGNYGYTF
len: 14; v_gene: TRBV27; CDR3aa: CASKRGQGSSIQYF
len: 14; v_gene: TRBV9; CDR3aa: CASSVDPAEETQYF
len: 15; v_gene: TRBV5-6; CDR3aa: CASSIRTGVLTEAFF
len: 12; v_gene: TRBV11-2; CDR3aa: CASSFNNSPLHF
len: 19; v_gene: TRBV5-6; CDR3aa: CASSVNGAGGPRRYNEQFF
len: 14; v_gene: TRBV10-3; CDR3aa: CAISEPGGDTEAFF
len: 13; v_gene: TRBV6-1; CDR3aa: CASSEVSDRARYF